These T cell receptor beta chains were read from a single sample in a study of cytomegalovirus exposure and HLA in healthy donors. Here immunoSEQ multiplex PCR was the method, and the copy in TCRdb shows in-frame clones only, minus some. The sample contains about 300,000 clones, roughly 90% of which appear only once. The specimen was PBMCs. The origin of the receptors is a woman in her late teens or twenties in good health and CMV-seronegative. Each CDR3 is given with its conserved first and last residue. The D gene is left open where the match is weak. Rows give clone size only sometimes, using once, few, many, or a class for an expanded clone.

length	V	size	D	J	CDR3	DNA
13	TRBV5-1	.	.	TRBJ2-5	CASRWTVQETQYF	TGCGCCAGCAGGTGGACAGTCCAAGAGACCCAGTACTTC
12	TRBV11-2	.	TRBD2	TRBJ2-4	CASREAGYIQYF	TGTGCCAGCAGAGAAGCGGGATACATTCAGTACTTC
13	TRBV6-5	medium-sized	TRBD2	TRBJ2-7	CASSSIAGGEQYF	TGTGCCAGCAGTTCAATAGCGGGAGGCGAGCAGTACTTC
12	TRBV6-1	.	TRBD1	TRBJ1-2	CATLTGVNGYTF	TGTGCCACACTGACAGGGGTTAACGGCTACACCTTC
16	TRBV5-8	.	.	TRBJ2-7	CASTPPGAVLTYEQYF	TGTGCCAGCACCCCCCCTGGGGCCGTCCTTACCTACGAGCAGTACTTC
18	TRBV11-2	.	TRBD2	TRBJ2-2	CASSSPLWRGGNTGELFF	TGTGCCAGCAGCTCCCCCCTCTGGCGCGGGGGGAACACCGGGGAGCTGTTTTTT
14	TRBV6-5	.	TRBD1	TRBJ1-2	CASSLQGANYGYTF	TGTGCCAGCAGCCTACAGGGGGCCAACTATGGCTACACCTTC
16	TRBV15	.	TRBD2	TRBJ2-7	CATSREDSGRPYEQYF	TGTGCCACCAGCAGGGAGGATAGCGGGAGACCCTACGAGCAGTACTTC
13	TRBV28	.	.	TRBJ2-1	CASSRGPGNEQFF	TGTGCCAGCAGTCGGGGTCCCGGCAATGAGCAGTTCTTC
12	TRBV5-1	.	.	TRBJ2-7	CASSLYFSEQYF	TGCGCCAGCAGCTTGTATTTTAGCGAGCAGTACTTC
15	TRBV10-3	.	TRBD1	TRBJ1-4	CAISPQQGVVEKLFF	TGTGCCATCAGCCCCCAGCAGGGGGTAGTGGAAAAACTGTTTTTT
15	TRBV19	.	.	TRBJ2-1	CASAPAGGFYNEQFF	TGTGCCAGCGCCCCTGCCGGGGGATTCTACAATGAGCAGTTCTTC
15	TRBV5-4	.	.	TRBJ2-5	CASPGEAGPQETQYF	TGTGCCAGTCCCGGCGAAGCGGGCCCCCAAGAGACCCAGTACTTC
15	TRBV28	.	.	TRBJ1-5	CASSSSGGVGQPQHF	TGTGCCAGCAGCTCATCAGGAGGGGTAGGTCAGCCCCAGCATTTT
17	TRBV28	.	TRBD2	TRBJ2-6	CASSWGTSPPGANVLTF	TGTGCCAGCAGTTGGGGGACTAGCCCCCCCGGGGCCAACGTCCTGACTTTC
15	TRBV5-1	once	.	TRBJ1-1	CASSPSGQTNTEAFF	TGCGCCAGCAGCCCGAGCGGACAGACGAACACTGAAGCTTTCTTT
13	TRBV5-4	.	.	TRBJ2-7	CASSLRSSYEQYF	TGTGCCAGCAGCCTCCGGAGCTCCTACGAGCAGTACTTC
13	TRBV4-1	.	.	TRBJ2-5	CASSQALQETQYF	TGCGCCAGCAGCCAAGCCCTTCAAGAGACCCAGTACTTC
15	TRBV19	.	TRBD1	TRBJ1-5	CASDVPGQLNQPQHF	TGTGCCAGTGATGTACCGGGACAGCTCAATCAGCCCCAGCATTTT
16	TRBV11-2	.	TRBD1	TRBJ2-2	CASSRGTGSNTGELFF	TGTGCCAGCAGTAGGGGGACAGGGTCGAACACCGGGGAGCTGTTTTTT
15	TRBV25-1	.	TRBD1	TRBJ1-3	CASSVQGAYGNTIYF	TGTGCCAGCAGTGTACAGGGGGCTTATGGAAACACCATATATTTT
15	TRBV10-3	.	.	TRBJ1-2	CAISAYSLINYGYTF	TGTGCCATCAGTGCATACAGCTTAATTAACTATGGCTACACCTTC
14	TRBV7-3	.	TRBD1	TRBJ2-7	CASSSLGQGHEQYF	TGTGCCAGCAGCTCCCTGGGACAGGGGCACGAGCAGTACTTC
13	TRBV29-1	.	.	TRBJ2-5	CSVDLSSGETQYF	TGCAGCGTTGATCTTTCGTCGGGTGAGACCCAGTACTTC
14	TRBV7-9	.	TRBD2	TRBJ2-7	CASSFRTSSYEQYF	TGTGCCAGCAGCTTCCGGACTAGCAGCTACGAGCAGTACTTC
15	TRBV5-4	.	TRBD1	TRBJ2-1	CASSLTGGPTNEQFF	TGTGCCAGCAGCTTGACAGGGGGCCCTACCAATGAGCAGTTCTTC
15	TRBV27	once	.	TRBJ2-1	CASSPLTRFANEQFF	TGTGCCAGCAGTCCGCTAACTAGATTTGCCAATGAGCAGTTCTTC
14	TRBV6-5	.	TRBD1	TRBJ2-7	CASTPGQDSYEQYF	TGTGCCAGCACCCCGGGACAGGATTCCTACGAGCAGTACTTC
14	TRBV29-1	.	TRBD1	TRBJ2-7	CSVERQGARYEQYF	TGCAGCGTTGAAAGACAGGGGGCGAGGTACGAGCAGTACTTC
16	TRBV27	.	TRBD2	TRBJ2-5	CASRPGTSGYQETQYF	TGTGCCAGCAGACCCGGGACTAGCGGTTATCAAGAGACCCAGTACTTC
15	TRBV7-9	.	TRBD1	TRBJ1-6	CASSFEQGADSPLHF	TGTGCCAGCAGCTTTGAACAGGGGGCTGATTCACCCCTCCACTTT
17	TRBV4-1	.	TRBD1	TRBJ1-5	CASSQGPGQGSNQPQHF	TGCGCCAGCAGCCAAGGGCCCGGACAGGGAAGCAATCAGCCCCAGCATTTT
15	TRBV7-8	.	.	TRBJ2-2	CASNPIGGNTGELFF	TGTGCCAGCAACCCTATAGGGGGGAACACCGGGGAGCTGTTTTTT
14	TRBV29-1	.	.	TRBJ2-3	CSVFTGSNTDTQYF	TGCAGCGTTTTTACGGGGTCCAACACAGATACGCAGTATTTT
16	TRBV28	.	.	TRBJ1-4	CASSNFSVATNEKLFF	TGTGCCAGCAGTAATTTTTCGGTTGCAACTAATGAAAAACTGTTTTTT
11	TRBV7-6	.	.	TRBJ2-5	CASSPATAQYF	TGTGCCAGCAGCCCCGCTACGGCCCAGTACTTC